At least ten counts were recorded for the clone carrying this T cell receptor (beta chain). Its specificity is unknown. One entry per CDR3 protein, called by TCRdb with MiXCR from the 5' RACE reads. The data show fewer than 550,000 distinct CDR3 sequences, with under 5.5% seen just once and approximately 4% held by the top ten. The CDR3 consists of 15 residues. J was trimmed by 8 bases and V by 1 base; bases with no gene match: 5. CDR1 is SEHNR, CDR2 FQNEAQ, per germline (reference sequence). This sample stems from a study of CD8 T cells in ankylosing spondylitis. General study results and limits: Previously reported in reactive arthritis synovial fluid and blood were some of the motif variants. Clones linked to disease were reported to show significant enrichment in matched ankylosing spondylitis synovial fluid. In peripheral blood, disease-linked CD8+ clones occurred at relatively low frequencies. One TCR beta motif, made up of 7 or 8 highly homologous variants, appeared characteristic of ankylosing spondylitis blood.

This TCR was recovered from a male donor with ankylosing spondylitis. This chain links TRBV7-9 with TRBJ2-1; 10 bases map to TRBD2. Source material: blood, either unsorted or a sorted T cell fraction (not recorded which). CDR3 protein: CASSLVSGRAYEQFF. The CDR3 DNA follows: TGTGCCAGCAGCTTAGTAAGCGGGAGGGCCTATGAGCAGTTCTTC.